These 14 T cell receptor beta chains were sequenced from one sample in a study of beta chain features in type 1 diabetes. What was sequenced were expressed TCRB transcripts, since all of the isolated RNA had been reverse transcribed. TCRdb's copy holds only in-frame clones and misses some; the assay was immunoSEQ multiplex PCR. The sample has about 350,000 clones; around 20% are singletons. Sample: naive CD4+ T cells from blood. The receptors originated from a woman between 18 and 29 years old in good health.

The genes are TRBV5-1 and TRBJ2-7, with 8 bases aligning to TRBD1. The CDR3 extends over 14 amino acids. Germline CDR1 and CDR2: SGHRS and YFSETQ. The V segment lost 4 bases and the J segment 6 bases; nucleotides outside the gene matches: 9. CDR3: CASSRPDRVGEQYF. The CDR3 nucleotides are TGCGCCAGCAGCCGCCCGGACAGGGTGGGCGAGCAGTACTTC.

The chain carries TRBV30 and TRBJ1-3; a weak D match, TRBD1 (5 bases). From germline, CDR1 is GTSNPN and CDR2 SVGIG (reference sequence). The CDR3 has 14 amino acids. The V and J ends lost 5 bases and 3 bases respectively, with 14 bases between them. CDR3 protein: CAWGTTVYGNTIYF. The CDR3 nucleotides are TGTGCCTGGGGAACGACAGTATATGGAAACACCATATATTTT.

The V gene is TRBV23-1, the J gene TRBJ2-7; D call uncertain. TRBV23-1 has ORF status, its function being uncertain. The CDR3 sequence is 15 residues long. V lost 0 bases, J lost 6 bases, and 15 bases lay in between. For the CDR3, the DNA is TGCGCCAGCAGTCAATCTTACAGACGGTGTGCCGAGCAGTACTTC. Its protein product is CASSQSYRRCAEQYF.

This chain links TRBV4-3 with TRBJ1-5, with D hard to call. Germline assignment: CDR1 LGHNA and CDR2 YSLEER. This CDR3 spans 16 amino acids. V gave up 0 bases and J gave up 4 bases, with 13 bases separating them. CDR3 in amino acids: CASSQDLASQNQPQHF. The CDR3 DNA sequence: TGCGCCAGCAGCCAAGATCTGGCAAGTCAAAATCAGCCCCAGCATTTT.

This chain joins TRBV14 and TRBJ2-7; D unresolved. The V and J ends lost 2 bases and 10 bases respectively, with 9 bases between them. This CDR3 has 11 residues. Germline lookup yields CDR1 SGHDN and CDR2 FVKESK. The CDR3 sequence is CASSQTSVQYF. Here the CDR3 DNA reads TGTGCCAGCAGCCAAACGTCGGTTCAGTACTTC.

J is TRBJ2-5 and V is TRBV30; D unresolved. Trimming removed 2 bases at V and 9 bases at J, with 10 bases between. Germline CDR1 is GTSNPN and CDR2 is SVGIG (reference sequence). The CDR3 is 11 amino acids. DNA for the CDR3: TGTGCCTGGAGTCCAGATGTATCCCAGTACTTC. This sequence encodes CAWSPDVSQYF. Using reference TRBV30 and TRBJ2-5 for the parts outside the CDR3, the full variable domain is SQTIHQWPATLVQPVGSPLSLECTVEGTSNPNLYWYRQAAGRGLQLLFYSVGIGQISSEVPQNLSASRPQDRQFILSSKKLLLSDSGFYLCAWSPDVSQYFGPGTRLLVL.

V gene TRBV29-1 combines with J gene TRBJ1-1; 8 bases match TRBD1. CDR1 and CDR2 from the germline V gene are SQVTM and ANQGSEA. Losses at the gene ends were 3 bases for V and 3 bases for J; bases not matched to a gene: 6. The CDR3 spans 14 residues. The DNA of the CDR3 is TGCAGCGTTGAGCGAGACAGGGGTTACACTGAAGCTTTCTTT. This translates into CSVERDRGYTEAFF.

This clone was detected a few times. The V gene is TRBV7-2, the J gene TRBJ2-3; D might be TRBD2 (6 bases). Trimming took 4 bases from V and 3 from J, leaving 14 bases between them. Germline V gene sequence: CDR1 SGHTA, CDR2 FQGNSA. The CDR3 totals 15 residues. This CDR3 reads CASSYGGKGTDTQYF. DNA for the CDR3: TGTGCCAGCAGCTACGGCGGGAAGGGTACAGATACGCAGTATTTT.

This chain's CDR3 is CASSLDLQETQYF. CDR3 bases: TGTGCCAGCAGCCTTGACTTACAAGAGACCCAGTACTTC. The V and J genes are TRBV5-6 and TRBJ2-5; D is unclear. Germline V CDR1 and CDR2: SGHDT, YYEEEE. Between the trimmed V and J ends, which lost 4 bases and 2 bases, there was a span of 9 bases. This CDR3 is built from 13 residues.

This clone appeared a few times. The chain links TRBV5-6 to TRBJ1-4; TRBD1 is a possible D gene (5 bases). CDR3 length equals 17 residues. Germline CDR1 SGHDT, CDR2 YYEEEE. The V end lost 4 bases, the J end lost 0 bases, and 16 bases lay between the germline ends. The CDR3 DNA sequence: TGTGCCAGCAGCCTGCGGTTCGGGACTCCAACTAATGAAAAACTGTTTTTT. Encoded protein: CASSLRFGTPTNEKLFF.

The CDR3 coding sequence is TGTGCCAGCAGTGAACAGGGGGGAGACACTGAAGCTTTCTTT. Protein product: CASSEQGGDTEAFF. The chain recombines TRBV2 with TRBJ1-1; TRBD1 agrees at 7 bases. This CDR3 is built from 14 residues. The V gene end was trimmed by 2 bases and the J gene end by 3 bases; junction bases not matched to a gene: 3. Germline values: CDR1 SNHLY, CDR2 FYNNEI. The variable domain in full, completed from reference TRBV2 and TRBJ1-1, reads EPEVTQTPSHQVTQMGQEVILRCVPISNHLYFYWYRQILGQKVEFLVSFYNNEISEKSEIFDDQFSVERPDGSNFTLKIRSTKLEDSAMYFCASSEQGGDTEAFFGQGTRLTVV.

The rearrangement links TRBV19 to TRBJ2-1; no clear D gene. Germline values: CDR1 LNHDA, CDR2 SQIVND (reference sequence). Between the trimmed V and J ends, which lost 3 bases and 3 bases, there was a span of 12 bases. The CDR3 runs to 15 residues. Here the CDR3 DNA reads TGTGCCAGTAGTATCGCCCAGCGCCTCTACAATGAGCAGTTCTTC. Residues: CASSIAQRLYNEQFF.

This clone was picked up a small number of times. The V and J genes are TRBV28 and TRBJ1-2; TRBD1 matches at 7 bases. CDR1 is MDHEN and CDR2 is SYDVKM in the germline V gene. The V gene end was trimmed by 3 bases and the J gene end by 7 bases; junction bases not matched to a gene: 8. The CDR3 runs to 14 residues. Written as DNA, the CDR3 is TGTGCCAGCAGTTTGATCGACAGGGATCGTGGCTACACCTTC. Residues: CASSLIDRDRGYTF.

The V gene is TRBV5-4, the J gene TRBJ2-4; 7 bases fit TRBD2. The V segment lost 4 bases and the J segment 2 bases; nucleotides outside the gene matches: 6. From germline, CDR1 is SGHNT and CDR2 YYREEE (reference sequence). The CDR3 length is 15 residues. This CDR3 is CASSAGGGTKNIQYF. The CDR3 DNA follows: TGTGCCAGCAGCGCTGGGGGGGGTACCAAAAACATTCAGTACTTC.